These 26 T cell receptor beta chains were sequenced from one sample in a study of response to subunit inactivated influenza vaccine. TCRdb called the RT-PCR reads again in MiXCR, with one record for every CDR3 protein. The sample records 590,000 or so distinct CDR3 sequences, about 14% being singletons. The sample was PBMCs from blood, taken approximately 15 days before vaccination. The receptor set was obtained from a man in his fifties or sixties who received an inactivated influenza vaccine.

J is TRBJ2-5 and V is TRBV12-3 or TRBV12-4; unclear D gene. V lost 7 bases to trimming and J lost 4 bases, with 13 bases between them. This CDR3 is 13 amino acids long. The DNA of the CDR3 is TGTGCCAGCAAGTTCAGGAAACGAGAGACCCAGTACTTC. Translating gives CASKFRKRETQYF.

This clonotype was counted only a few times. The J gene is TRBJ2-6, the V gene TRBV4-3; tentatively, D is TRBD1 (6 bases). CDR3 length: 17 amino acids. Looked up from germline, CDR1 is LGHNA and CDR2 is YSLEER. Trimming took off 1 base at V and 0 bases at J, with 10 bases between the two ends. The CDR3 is CASSQVRGGSGANVLTF. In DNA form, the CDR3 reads TGCGCCAGCAGCCAAGTTCGAGGGGGCTCTGGGGCCAACGTCCTGACTTTC.

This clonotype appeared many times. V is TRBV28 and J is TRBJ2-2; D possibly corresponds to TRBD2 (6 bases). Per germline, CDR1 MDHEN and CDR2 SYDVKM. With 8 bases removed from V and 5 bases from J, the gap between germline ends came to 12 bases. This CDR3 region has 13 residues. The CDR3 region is CASVRRVTGELFF. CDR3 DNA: TGTGCCAGCGTAAGGAGGGTAACCGGGGAGCTGTTTTTT.

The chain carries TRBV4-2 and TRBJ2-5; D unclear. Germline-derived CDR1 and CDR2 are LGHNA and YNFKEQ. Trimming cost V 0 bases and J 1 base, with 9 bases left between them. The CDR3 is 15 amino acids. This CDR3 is CASSQEGHSQETQYF. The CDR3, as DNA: TGTGCCAGCAGCCAAGAAGGTCACAGCCAAGAGACCCAGTACTTC.

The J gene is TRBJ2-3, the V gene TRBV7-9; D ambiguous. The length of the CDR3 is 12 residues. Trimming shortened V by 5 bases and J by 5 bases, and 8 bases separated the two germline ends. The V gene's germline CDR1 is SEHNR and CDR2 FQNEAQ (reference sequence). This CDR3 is CASSPTVDTQYF. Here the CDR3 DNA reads TGTGCCAGCAGCCCAACAGTAGATACGCAGTATTTT.

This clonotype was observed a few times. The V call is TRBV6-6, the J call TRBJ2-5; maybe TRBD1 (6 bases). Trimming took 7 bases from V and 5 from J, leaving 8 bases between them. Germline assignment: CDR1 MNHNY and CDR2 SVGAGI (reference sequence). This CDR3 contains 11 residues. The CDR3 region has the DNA TGTGCCAGCACCCAGGGGGAGACCCAGTACTTC. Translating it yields CASTQGETQYF.

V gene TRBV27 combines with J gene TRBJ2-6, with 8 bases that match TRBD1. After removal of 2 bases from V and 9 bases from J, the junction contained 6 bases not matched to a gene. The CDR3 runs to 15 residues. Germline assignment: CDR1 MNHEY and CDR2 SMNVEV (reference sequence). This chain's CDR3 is CASSLVTGAVNVLTF. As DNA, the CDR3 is TGTGCCAGCAGTTTAGTGACAGGGGCGGTCAACGTCCTGACTTTC.

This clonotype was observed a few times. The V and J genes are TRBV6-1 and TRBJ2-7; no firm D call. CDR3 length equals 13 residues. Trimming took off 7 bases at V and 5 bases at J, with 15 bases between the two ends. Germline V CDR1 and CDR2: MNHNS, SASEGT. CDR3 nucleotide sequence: TGTGCCAGCACCGAAATCCCTGGGGACGAGCAGTACTTC. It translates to CASTEIPGDEQYF.

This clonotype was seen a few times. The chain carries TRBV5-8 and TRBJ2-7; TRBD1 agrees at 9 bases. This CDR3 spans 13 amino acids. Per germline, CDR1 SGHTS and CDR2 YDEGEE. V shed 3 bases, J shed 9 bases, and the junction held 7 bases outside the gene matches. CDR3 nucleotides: TGTGCCAGCAGCTCGGGACAGGGCTTAACGCAGTACTTC. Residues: CASSSGQGLTQYF. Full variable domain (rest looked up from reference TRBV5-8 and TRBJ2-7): EAGVTQSPTHLIKTRGQQATLRCSPISGHTSVYWYQQALGLGLQFLLWYDEGEERNRGNFPPRFSGRQFPNYSSELNVNALELEDSALYLCASSSGQGLTQYFGPGTRLTVT.

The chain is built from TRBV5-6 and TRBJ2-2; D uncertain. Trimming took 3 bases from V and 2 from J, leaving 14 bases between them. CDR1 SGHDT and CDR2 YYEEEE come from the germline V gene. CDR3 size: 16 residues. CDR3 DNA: TGTGCCAGCAGCTACCGTTGGGTCCAAAACACCGGGGAGCTGTTTTTT. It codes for CASSYRWVQNTGELFF.

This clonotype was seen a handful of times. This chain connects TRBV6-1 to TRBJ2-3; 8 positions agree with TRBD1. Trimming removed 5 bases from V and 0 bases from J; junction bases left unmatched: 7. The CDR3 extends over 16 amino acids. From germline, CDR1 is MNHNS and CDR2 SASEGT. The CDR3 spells CASSRRTGSSTDTQYF. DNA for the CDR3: TGTGCCAGCAGTCGCCGGACAGGGTCTAGCACAGATACGCAGTATTTT.

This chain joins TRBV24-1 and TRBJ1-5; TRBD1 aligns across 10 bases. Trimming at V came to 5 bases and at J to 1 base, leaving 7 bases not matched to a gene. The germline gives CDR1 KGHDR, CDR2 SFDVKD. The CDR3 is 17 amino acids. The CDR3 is CATSVGQGQGSNQPQHF. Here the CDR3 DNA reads TGTGCCACCAGTGTGGGACAGGGACAGGGGAGCAATCAGCCCCAGCATTTT.

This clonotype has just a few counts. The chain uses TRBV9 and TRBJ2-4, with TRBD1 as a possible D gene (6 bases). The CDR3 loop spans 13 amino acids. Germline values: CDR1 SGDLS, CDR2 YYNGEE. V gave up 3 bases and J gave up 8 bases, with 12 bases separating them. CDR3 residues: CASSGTQGYIQYF. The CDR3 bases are TGTGCCAGCAGCGGGACACAGGGTTACATTCAGTACTTC.

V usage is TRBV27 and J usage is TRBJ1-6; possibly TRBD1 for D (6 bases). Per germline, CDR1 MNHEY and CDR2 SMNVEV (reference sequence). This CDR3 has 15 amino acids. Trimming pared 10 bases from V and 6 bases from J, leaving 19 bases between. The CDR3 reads CAIDGQGHSNSPLHF. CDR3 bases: TGTGCCATCGATGGCCAGGGACACAGTAATTCACCCCTCCACTTT.

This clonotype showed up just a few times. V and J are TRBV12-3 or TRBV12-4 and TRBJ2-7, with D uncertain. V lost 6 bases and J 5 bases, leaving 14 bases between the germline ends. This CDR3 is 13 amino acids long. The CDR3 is CASSSPPWNEQYF. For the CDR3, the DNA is TGTGCCAGCAGCTCTCCCCCATGGAACGAGCAGTACTTC.

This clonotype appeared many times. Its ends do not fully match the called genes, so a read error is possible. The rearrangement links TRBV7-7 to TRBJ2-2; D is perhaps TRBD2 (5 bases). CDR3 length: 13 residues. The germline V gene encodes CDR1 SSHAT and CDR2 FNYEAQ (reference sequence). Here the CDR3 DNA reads TGTGCTAGCAGCTATGGACGGGGCGGGGAGCTGTTTTTT. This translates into CASSYGRGGELFF. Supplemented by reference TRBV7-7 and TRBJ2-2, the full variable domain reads GAGVSQSPRYKVTKRGQDVTLRCDPISSHATLYWYQQALGQGPEFLTYFNYEAQPDKSGLPSDRFSAERPEGSISTLTIQRTEQRDSAMYRCASSYGRGGELFFGEGSRLTVL.

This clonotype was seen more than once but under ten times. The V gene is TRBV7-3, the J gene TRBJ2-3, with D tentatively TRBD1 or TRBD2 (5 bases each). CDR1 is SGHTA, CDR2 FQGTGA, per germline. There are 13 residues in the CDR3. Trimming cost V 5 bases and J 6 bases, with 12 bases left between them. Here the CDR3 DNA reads TGTGCCAGCAGCGATGGGGGTTCGGATACGCAGTATTTT. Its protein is CASSDGGSDTQYF.

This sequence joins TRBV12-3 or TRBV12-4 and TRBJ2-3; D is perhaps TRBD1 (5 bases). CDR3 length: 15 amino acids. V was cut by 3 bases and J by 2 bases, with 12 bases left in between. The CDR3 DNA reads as TGTGCCAGCAGTTTCGCAGGGCCTTTCACAGATACGCAGTATTTT. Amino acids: CASSFAGPFTDTQYF.

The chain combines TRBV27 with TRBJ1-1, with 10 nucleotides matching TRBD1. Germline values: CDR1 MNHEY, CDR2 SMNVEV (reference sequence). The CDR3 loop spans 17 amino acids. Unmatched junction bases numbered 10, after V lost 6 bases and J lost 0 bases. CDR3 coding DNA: TGTGCCAGCAGCCCGGGACAGGGGTATATGTTGAACACTGAAGCTTTCTTT. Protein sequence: CASSPGQGYMLNTEAFF.

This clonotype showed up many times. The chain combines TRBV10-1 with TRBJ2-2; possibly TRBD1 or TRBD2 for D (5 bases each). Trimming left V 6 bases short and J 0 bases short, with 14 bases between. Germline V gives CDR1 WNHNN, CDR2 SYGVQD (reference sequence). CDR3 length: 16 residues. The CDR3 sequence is CASSLFGTANTGELFF. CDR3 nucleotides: TGCGCCAGCAGCCTTTTCGGGACGGCGAACACCGGGGAGCTGTTTTTT.

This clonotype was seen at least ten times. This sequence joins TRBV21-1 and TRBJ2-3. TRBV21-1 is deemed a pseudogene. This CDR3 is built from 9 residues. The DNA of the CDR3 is TGTGCCAGCAGCAAATTTACGTATTTT. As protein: CASSKFTYF.

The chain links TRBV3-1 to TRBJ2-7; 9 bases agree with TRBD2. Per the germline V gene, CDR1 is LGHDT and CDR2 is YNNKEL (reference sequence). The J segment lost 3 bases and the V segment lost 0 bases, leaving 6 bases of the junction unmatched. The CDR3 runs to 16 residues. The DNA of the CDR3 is TGTGCCAGCAGCCAAGATTCTGCGGGGGGGAACTACGAGCAGTACTTC. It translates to CASSQDSAGGNYEQYF.

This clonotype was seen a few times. The CDR3 region is CASSIGGNQPQHF. The CDR3 region has the DNA TGTGCCAGCAGCATAGGTGGAAATCAGCCCCAGCATTTT. The J gene is TRBJ1-5, the V gene TRBV5-6; D remains ambiguous. This CDR3 region has 13 residues. In germline, CDR1 is SGHDT, CDR2 YYEEEE. V lost 4 bases, J lost 4 bases, and 9 bases lay in between. Based on the CDR3 plus reference TRBV5-6 and TRBJ1-5, the full variable domain is DAGVTQSPTHLIKTRGQQVTLRCSPKSGHDTVSWYQQALGQGPQFIFQYYEEEERQRGNFPDRFSGHQFPNYSSELNVNALLLGDSALYLCASSIGGNQPQHFGDGTRLSIL.

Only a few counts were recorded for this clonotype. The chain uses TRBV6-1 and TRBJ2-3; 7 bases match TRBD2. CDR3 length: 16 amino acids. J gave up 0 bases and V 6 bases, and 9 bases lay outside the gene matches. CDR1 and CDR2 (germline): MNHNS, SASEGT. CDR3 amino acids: CASSRQRGTSTDTQYF. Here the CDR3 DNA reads TGTGCCAGCAGCCGCCAGCGGGGAACTAGCACAGATACGCAGTATTTT.

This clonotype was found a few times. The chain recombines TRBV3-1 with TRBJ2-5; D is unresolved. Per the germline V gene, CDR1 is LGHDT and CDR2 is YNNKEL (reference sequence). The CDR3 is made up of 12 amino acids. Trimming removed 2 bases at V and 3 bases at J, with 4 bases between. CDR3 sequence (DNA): TGTGCCAGCAGCCAATACGAAGAGACCCAGTACTTC. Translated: CASSQYEETQYF.

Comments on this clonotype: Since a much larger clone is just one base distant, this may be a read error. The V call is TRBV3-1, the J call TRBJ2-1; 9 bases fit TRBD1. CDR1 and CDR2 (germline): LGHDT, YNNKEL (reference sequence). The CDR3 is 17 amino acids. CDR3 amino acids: CASSQDLGTGPYNGQFF. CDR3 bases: TGTGCCAGCAGCCAAGATCTGGGGACAGGGCCCTACAATGGGCAGTTCTTC.